This T cell receptor (beta chain) emerged from a study of relationships among human T cell subsets. This CDR3 comprises 16 residues. Germline V gene lookup returns CDR1 SEHNR and CDR2 FQNEAQ (reference sequence). The trim removed 4 bases at V and 3 bases at J, leaving 7 bases unmatched. From mRNA, alpha and beta CDR3 regions were amplified using semiquantitative ARM-PCR. Tagged nested gene-specific primers were used first, then communal superprimers amplified exponentially. TCRdb processed the multiplex PCR reads anew with MiXCR; each CDR3 protein has one entry. The top ten hold about 46% of the sample, which has a few thousand distinct CDR3 sequences, approximately 40% seen once.

The V and J genes are TRBV7-9 and TRBJ2-5, with 11 nucleotides matching TRBD2. The sequenced material came from activated T cells sorted from blood. The subset was: CD45RA-RO-CD69+ activated T cells. This TCR was sampled from a man between 40 and 49 years old in good health. The chain's CDR3 is CASSSRLAGREETQYF. In DNA form, the CDR3 reads TGTGCCAGCAGCTCGAGACTAGCGGGGAGGGAAGAGACCCAGTACTTC.